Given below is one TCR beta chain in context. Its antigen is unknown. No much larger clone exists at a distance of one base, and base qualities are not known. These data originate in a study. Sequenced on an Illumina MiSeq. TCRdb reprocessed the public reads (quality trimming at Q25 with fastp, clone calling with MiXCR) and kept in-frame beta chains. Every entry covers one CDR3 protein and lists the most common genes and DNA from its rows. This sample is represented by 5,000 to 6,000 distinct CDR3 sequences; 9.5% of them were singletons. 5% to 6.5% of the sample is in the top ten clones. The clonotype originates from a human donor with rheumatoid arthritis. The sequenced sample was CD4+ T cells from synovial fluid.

The CDR3 reads as follows: CASSSGTDTDTQYF. Read as DNA, the sequence is TGTGCCAGCAGCTCCGGGACTGACACAGATACGCAGTATTTT. The rearrangement combines TRBV7-9 with TRBJ2-3; TRBD2 could be the D gene, as 6 bases match. The V and J ends are trimmed by 4 bases and 2 bases, leaving 10 bases between them. The CDR3 goes from the cysteine to the phenylalanine over 14 residues. Just the 42-base CDR3 DNA is kept, in frame starting at base 1. The germline V gene (reference sequence) sets CDR1 to SEHNR and CDR2 to FQNEAQ. Reference TRBV7-9 and TRBJ2-3 proteins supply the regions before and after the CDR3; the full variable domain is: DTGVSQNPRHKITKRGQNVTFRCDPISEHNRLYWYRQTLGQGPEFLTYFQNEAQLEKSRLLSDRFSAERPKGSFSTLEIQRTEQGDSAMYLCASSSGTDTDTQYFGPGTRLTVL.